The TCR beta chain under discussion was sequenced for a study of neurological immune-mediated disorders. This clonotype was counted many times. As yet, its antigen is unknown. Germline loops: CDR1 SGHDT, CDR2 YYEEEE. The ends were cut back, 4 bases at V and 4 bases at J, with 11 bases in the middle. This CDR3 is 14 amino acids long. Synthesis of cDNA was accomplished via 5'RACE employing 10-nucleotide random UMIs. TCRdb ran MiXCR on the 5' RACE reads and lists one entry per CDR3 protein. Of under 40,000 distinct CDR3 sequences listed, about 13% were seen once; the top ten hold approximately 2.2%. Broader study findings: While HTLV-1-associated myelopathy showed the greatest TCR clonal expansion, multiple sclerosis showed the least, falling below healthy controls.

This sample's time point: longitudinal time-point 2. The unsorted libraries were made from 2 million PBMCs kept at -80 C. The sample taken for sequencing was PBMCs. This sequence was found in a middle-aged woman in good health. The chain joins TRBV5-6 to TRBJ1-4; TRBD1 might be the D (6 bases). CDR3 in amino acids: CASSLDRFNEKLFF. CDR3 bases: TGTGCCAGCAGCCTTGACAGGTTTAATGAAAAACTGTTTTTT.